This T cell receptor beta chain was recovered during a study of early T cells in non-severe SARS-CoV-2 infection. This clonotype was seen a few times. The germline V gene has CDR1 SGHNT and CDR2 YYREEE (reference sequence). The CDR3 is 13 residues long. Trimming removed 4 bases at V and 3 bases at J, with 11 bases between. Unique molecular identifiers (one per individual cDNA molecule) were attached. TCRdb reanalysed the 5' RACE reads using MiXCR and keeps one entry per CDR3 protein. There are tens of thousands of distinct CDR3 sequences in the sample; about a tenth occur only once, and about 5.4% lies in the top ten.

The origin of this receptor is an adult who was a healthcare worker with PCR-confirmed SARS-CoV-2 infection or an uninfected control (not recorded which). This specimen was whole blood, taken at baseline. V is TRBV5-4 and J is TRBJ2-7; D not resolved. The CDR3: CASSPGGHYEQYF. In DNA, the CDR3 is TGTGCCAGCAGCCCAGGTGGGCACTACGAGCAGTACTTC.